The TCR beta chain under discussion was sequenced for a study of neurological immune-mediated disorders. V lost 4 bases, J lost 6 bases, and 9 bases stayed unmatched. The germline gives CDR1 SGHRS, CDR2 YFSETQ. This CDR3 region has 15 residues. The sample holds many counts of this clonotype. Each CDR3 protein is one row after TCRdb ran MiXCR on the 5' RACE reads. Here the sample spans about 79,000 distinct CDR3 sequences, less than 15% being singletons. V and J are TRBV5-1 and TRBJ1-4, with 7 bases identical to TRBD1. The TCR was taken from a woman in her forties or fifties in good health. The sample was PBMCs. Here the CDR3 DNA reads TGCGCCAGCAGCCCTCTGACAGGGCGGGATGAAAAACTGTTTTTT. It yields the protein CASSPLTGRDEKLFF.